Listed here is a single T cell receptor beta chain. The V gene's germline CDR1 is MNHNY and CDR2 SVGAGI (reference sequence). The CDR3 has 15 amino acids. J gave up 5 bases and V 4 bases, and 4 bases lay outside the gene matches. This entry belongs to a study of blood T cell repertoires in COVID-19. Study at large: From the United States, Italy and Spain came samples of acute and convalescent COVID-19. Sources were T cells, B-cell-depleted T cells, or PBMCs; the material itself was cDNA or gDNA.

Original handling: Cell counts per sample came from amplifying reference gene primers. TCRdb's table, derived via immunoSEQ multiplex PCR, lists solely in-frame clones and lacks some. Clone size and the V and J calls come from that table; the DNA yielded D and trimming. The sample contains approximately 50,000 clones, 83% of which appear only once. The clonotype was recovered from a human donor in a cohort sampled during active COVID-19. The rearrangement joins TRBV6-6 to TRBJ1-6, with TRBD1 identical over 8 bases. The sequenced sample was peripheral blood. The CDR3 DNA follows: TGTGCCAGCAGTTCGAGACAGGGGCATAATTCACCCCTCCACTTT. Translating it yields CASSSRQGHNSPLHF.